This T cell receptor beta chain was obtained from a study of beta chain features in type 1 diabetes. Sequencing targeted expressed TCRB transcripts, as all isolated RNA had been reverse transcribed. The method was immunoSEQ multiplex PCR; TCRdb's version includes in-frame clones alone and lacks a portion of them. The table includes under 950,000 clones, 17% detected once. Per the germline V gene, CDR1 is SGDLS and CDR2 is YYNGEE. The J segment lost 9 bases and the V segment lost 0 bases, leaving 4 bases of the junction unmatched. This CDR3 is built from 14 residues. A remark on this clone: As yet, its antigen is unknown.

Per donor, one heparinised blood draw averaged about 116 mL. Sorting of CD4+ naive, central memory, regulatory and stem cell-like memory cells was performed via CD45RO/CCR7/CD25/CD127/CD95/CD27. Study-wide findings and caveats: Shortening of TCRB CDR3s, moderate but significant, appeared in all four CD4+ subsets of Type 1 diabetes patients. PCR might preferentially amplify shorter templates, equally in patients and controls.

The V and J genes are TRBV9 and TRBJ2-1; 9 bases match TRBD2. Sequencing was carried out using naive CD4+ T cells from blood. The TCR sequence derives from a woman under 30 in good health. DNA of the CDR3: TGTGCCAGCAGCGTAGGACTAGCGGTTGGTGAGCAGTTCTTC. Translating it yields CASSVGLAVGEQFF. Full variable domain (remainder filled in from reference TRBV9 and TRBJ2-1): DSGVTQTPKHLITATGQRVTLRCSPRSGDLSVYWYQQSLDQGLQFLIQYYNGEERAKGNILERFSAQQFPDLHSELNLSSLELGDSALYFCASSVGLAVGEQFFGPGTRLTVL.